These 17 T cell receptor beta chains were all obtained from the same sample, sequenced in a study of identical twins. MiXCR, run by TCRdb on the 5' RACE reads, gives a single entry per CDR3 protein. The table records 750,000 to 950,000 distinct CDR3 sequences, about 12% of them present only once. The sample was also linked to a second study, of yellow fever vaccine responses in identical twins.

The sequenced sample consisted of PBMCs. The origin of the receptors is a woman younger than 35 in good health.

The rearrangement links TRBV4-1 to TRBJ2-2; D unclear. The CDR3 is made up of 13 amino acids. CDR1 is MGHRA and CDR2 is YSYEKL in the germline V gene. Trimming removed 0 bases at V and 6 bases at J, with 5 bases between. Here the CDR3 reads CASSQDSPGELFF. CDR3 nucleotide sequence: TGCGCCAGCAGCCAAGATTCTCCCGGGGAGCTGTTTTTT.

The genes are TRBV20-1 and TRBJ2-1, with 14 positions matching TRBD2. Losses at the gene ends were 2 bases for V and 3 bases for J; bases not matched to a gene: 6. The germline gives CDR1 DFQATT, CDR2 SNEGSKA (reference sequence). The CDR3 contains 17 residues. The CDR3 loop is CSARPGLAGGLYNEQFF. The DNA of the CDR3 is TGCAGTGCTAGACCCGGACTAGCGGGAGGACTCTACAATGAGCAGTTCTTC.

The CDR3 spells CASSESVAGRNSEQYF. CDR3 nucleotide sequence: TGTGCCAGCAGTGAATCAGTAGCGGGTCGGAATTCGGAGCAGTACTTC. V usage is TRBV25-1 and J usage is TRBJ2-7; TRBD2 matches 7 bases. Germline V gene sequence: CDR1 MGHDK, CDR2 SYGVNS. The junction had 13 bases not matched to a gene; V was cut back by 1 base and J by 7 bases. The CDR3 totals 16 residues.

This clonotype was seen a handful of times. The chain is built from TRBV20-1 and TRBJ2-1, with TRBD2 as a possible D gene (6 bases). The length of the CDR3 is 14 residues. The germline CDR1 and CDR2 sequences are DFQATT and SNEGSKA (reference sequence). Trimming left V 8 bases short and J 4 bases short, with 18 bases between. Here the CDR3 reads CSLRRRRVYNEQFF. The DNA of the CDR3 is TGCAGTTTAAGACGGAGGAGGGTTTACAATGAGCAGTTCTTC.

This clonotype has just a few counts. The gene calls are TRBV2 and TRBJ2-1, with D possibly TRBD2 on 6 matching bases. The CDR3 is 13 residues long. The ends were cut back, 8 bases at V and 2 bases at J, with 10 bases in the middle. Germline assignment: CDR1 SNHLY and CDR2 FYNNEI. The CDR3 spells CASGGRPYNEQFF. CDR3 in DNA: TGTGCCAGCGGGGGGAGGCCCTACAATGAGCAGTTCTTC.

The chain's CDR3 is CASSSRTPSSYNEQFF. The CDR3 nucleotides are TGCGCCAGCAGCTCTCGGACCCCCAGCTCCTACAATGAGCAGTTCTTC. The chain links TRBV5-1 to TRBJ2-1, with D uncertain. Germline values: CDR1 SGHRS, CDR2 YFSETQ. The V and J ends lost 3 bases and 0 bases respectively, with 13 bases between them. The CDR3 runs 16 residues.

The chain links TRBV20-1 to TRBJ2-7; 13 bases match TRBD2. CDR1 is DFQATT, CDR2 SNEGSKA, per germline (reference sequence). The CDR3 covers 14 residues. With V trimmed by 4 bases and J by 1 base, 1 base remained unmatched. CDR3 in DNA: TGCAGTGCTAAGGGACTAGCGGGATCCTACGAGCAGTACTTC. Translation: CSAKGLAGSYEQYF.

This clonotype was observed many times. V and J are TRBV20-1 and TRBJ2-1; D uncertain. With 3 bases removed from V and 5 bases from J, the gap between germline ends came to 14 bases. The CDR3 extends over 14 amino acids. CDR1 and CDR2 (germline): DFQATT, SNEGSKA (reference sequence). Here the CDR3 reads CSASAGAENNEQFF. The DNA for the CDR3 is TGCAGTGCTAGTGCTGGAGCCGAGAACAATGAGCAGTTCTTC.

The CDR3, as DNA: TGTGCCAGCAGCCCCCGACTAGCGGGAGGGGCCTACGAGCAGTACTTC. Its translation: CASSPRLAGGAYEQYF. The V gene is TRBV7-8, the J gene TRBJ2-7; 14 bases match TRBD2. The trim removed 5 bases at V and 2 bases at J, leaving 5 bases unmatched. The germline CDR1 and CDR2 sequences are SGHVS and FQNEAQ. The CDR3 runs 16 residues. Variable domain in full (rest from reference TRBV7-8 and TRBJ2-7): GAGVSQSPRYKVAKRGQDVALRCDPISGHVSLFWYQQALGQGPEFLTYFQNEAQLDKSGLPSDRFFAERPEGSVSTLKIQRTQQEDSAVYLCASSPRLAGGAYEQYFGPGTRLTVT.

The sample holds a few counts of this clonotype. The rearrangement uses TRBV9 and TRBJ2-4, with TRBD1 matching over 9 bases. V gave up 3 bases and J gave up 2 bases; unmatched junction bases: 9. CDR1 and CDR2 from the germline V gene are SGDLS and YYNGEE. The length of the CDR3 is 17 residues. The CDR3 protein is CASSASTGGQSKNIQYF. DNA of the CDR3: TGTGCCAGCAGCGCCTCGACAGGGGGTCAGTCCAAAAACATTCAGTACTTC.

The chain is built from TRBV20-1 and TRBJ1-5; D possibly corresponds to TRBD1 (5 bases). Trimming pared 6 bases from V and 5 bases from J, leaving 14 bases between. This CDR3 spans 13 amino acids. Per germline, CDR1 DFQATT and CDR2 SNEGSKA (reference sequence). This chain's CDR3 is CSAAGTWDQPQHF. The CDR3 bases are TGCAGTGCCGCCGGGACCTGGGATCAGCCCCAGCATTTT.

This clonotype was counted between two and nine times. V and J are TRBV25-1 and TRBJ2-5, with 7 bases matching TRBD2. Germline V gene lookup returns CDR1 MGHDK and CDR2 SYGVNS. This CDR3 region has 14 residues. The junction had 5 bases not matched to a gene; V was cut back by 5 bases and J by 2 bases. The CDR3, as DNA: TGTGCCAGCAGTATGAAGCGGGGTCAAGAGACCCAGTACTTC. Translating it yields CASSMKRGQETQYF. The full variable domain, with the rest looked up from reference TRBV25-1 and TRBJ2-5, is EADIYQTPRYLVIGTGKKITLECSQTMGHDKMYWYQQDPGMELHLIHYSYGVNSTEKGDLSSESTVSRIRTEHFPLTLESARPSHTSQYLCASSMKRGQETQYFGPGTRLLVL.

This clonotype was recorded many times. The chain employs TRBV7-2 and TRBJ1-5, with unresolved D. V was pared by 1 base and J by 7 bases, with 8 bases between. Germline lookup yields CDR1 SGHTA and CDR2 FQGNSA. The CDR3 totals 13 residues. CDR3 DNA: TGTGCCAGCAGCTTAGTTGGAGGACAGCCCCAGCATTTT. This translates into CASSLVGGQPQHF.

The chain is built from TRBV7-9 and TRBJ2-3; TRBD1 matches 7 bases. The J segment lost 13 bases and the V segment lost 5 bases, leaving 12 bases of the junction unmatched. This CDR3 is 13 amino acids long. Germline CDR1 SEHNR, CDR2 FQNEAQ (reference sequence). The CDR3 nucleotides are TGTGCCAGCAGCCCATCGGCGAGGGGGCTTAAGTATTTT. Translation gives CASSPSARGLKYF.

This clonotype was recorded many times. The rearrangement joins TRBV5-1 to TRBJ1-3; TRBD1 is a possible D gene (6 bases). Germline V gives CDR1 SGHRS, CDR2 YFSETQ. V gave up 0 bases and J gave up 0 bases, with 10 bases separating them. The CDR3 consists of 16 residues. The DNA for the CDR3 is TGCGCCAGCAGCTTGGGGACAGCCAACTCTGGAAACACCATATATTTT. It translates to CASSLGTANSGNTIYF.

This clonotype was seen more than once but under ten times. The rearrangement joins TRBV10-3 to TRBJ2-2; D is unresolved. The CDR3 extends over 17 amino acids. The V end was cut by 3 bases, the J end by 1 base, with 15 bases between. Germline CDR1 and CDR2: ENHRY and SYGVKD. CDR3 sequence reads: CAISEYGYLENTGELFF. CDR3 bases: TGTGCCATCAGTGAATACGGCTACCTGGAGAACACCGGGGAGCTGTTTTTT.

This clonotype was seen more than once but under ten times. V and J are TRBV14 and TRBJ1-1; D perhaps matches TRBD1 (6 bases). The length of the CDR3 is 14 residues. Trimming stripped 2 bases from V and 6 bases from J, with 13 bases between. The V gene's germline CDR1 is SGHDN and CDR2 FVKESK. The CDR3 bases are TGTGCCAGCAGCCAATTGGGGGCGGGAGCTGAAGCTTTCTTT. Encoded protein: CASSQLGAGAEAFF. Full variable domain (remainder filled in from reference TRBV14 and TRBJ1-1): EAGVTQFPSHSVIEKGQTVTLRCDPISGHDNLYWYRRVMGKEIKFLLHFVKESKQDESGMPNNRFLAERTGGTYSTLKVQPAELEDSGVYFCASSQLGAGAEAFFGQGTRLTVV.